A single sample gave rise to the 8 T cell receptor beta chains below, sequenced in a study of cytomegalovirus exposure and HLA in healthy donors. Sequencing used immunoSEQ multiplex PCR; TCRdb keeps in-frame clones, though not all of them. The sample has fewer than 250,000 clones, approximately 88% seen once. Sequencing input: PBMCs. These receptors all come from a woman aged 25 to 39 in good health and CMV-seropositive.

The rearrangement joins TRBV6-6 to TRBJ2-1, with TRBD1 matching over 8 bases. In germline, CDR1 is MNHNY, CDR2 SVGAGI (reference sequence). V shed 2 bases, J shed 5 bases, and the junction held 8 bases outside the gene matches. The CDR3 has 16 amino acids. The CDR3 nucleotides read TGTGCCAGCAGTTACACGGACAGGGTCGGCCACAATGAGCAGTTCTTC. Amino acid sequence: CASSYTDRVGHNEQFF.

This chain joins TRBV7-2 and TRBJ1-5, with unresolved D. The CDR3 is 14 residues long. Germline V gene lookup returns CDR1 SGHTA and CDR2 FQGNSA. V was pared by 2 bases and J by 3 bases, with 8 bases between. The CDR3 protein is CASSLKYSNQPQHF. CDR3 sequence (DNA): TGTGCCAGCAGCTTAAAATACTCCAATCAGCCCCAGCATTTT.

The chain uses TRBV7-2 and TRBJ2-7; D may correspond to TRBD1 or TRBD2 (5 bases each). The CDR3 has 13 residues. Germline CDR1 is SGHTA and CDR2 is FQGNSA. V lost 8 bases and J 2 bases, leaving 13 bases between the germline ends. The CDR3: CASAPPGPYEQYF. Here the CDR3 DNA reads TGTGCCAGCGCCCCTCCGGGACCCTACGAGCAGTACTTC.

The rearrangement uses TRBV6-5 and TRBJ2-7; no clear D gene. V lost 5 bases and J 5 bases, leaving 7 bases between the germline ends. From germline, CDR1 is MNHEY and CDR2 SVGAGI. CDR3 size: 11 residues. CDR3: CASSRKDEQYF. CDR3 DNA sequence: TGTGCCAGCAGTCGGAAGGACGAGCAGTACTTC.

CDR3 bases: TGCGCCAGCAGCCAGATGTTTGCACGCCAGGGGACTGAAGCTTTCTTT. Amino acids: CASSQMFARQGTEAFF. This chain uses TRBV4-1 with TRBJ1-1, with D perhaps TRBD1 (6 bases). CDR1 and CDR2 (germline): MGHRA, YSYEKL. V lost 3 bases, J lost 5 bases, and 19 bases lay in between. The CDR3 contains 16 residues.

The V call is TRBV19, the J call TRBJ1-2; 7 positions match TRBD1. The CDR3 totals 13 residues. J was trimmed by 7 bases and V by 10 bases; bases with no gene match: 12. Germline V gene lookup returns CDR1 LNHDA and CDR2 SQIVND (reference sequence). CDR3 protein: CATRLGQDRGYTF. Here the CDR3 DNA reads TGTGCCACCCGTCTAGGACAGGACCGTGGCTACACCTTC. Drawing the rest from reference TRBV19 and TRBJ1-2, the complete variable domain is DGGITQSPKYLFRKEGQNVTLSCEQNLNHDAMYWYRQDPGQGLRLIYYSQIVNDFQKGDIAEGYSVSREKKESFPLTVTSAQKNPTAFYLCATRLGQDRGYTFGSGTRLTVV.

This clone has only a few counts. V is TRBV10-3 and J is TRBJ1-3, with unresolved D. Germline values: CDR1 ENHRY, CDR2 SYGVKD. This CDR3 contains 14 residues. Trimming pared 3 bases from V and 4 bases from J, leaving 10 bases between. The DNA of the CDR3 is TGTGCCATCAGTGACGAGGTAAAAGGAAACACCATATATTTT. Translation gives CAISDEVKGNTIYF.

The chain joins TRBV27 to TRBJ2-4; D is unresolved. This CDR3 spans 16 amino acids. In germline, CDR1 is MNHEY, CDR2 SMNVEV (reference sequence). Trimming left V 4 bases short and J 3 bases short, with 16 bases between. As DNA, the CDR3 is TGTGCCAGCAGTTCCCCTTTTGGGCCGAGCAAAAACATTCAGTACTTC. It codes for CASSSPFGPSKNIQYF.